This T cell receptor beta chain was sequenced during a study of spatial heterogeneity in lung cancer. Across the whole study: More beta-chain than alpha-chain sequences were consistently detected. The average appearance count of each unique TCR and UMI combination in raw reads was more than nine.

TCRdb ran MiXCR on the 5' RACE reads and lists one entry per CDR3 protein. Counted here are 20,000 to 30,000 distinct CDR3 sequences, more than 8% occurring once; the ten biggest clones make up 7.7%. There are a few counts of this clonotype. Its antigen remains unknown. Whole-study results and caveats: Quantities of ubiquitous and regional expanded TCRs paralleled ubiquitous and regional nonsynonymous mutations, respectively. How many expanded intratumoral alpha and beta TCRs were present tracked the tumor mutation count, which was a count of nonsynonymous mutations.

Noted time point: sample taken at primary tumor resection. No cells were sorted before sequencing. The whole RNA sequenced was extracted from tumor, nontumor lung or frozen PBMC. The CDR3 length is 15 residues. V was pared by 6 bases and J by 4 bases, with 16 bases between. The sample here was lung tumor tissue, taken at surgery. The source is a male donor with early-stage non-small cell lung cancer. The chain employs TRBV12-3 or TRBV12-4 and TRBJ2-1, with D possibly being TRBD1 (7 bases). Written as DNA, the CDR3 is TGTGCCAGCAGCCCAGACAGGGACTGGTACAATGAGCAGTTCTTC. Encoded protein: CASSPDRDWYNEQFF.